This is a list of T cell receptor beta chains from one sample in a study of Ad26.COV2.S vaccination and SARS-CoV-2 variants. The table came from immunoSEQ multiplex PCR; TCRdb's copy has only in-frame clones and leaves some out. The table includes 350,000 to 450,000 clones, roughly 84% detected once. The source was peripheral blood, collected in a trial of Ad26.COV2.S vaccine versus placebo. These receptors originate from a person aged 18-60 years who received the Ad26.COV2.S COVID-19 vaccine or a placebo. CDR3s include the opening cysteine and the closing phenylalanine or tryptophan. The order of the fields is D gene, clone size, V gene, J gene, CDR3 protein, CDR3 DNA. The D gene is left open where the match is weak. Part of the rows lack a size; the others show once, few, many or a class for expanded clones.

-	-	TRBV7-2	TRBJ1-5	CASSPGTRNQPQHF	TGTGCCAGCAGCCCGGGGACCCGCAATCAGCCCCAGCATTTT
-	-	TRBV28	TRBJ2-2	CASSFNPRVTHTGELFF	TGTGCCAGCAGTTTCAACCCCAGGGTTACTCACACCGGGGAGCTGTTTTTT
TRBD2	-	TRBV4-3	TRBJ2-1	CASSQEWAGGGSYNEQFF	TGCGCCAGCAGCCAAGAATGGGCAGGCGGGGGGTCCTACAATGAGCAGTTCTTC
-	-	TRBV4-3	TRBJ2-5	CASSQEVTIYQETQYF	TGCGCCAGCAGCCAAGAGGTGACAATCTACCAAGAGACCCAGTACTTC
-	-	TRBV14	TRBJ2-7	CASSQYHEQYF	TGTGCCAGCAGCCAATATCACGAGCAGTACTTC
TRBD2	-	TRBV10-2	TRBJ2-1	CASSESTGTSGRAAEQFF	TGCGCCAGCAGTGAGTCCACCGGGACTAGCGGGAGGGCCGCTGAGCAGTTCTTC
-	-	TRBV7-9	TRBJ2-1	CASRYGNNEQFF	TGTGCCAGCCGGTACGGGAACAATGAGCAGTTCTTC
-	-	TRBV29-1	TRBJ2-5	CSVVRRDKQETQYF	TGCAGCGTTGTACGCCGGGACAAGCAAGAGACCCAGTACTTC
TRBD1	-	TRBV7-6	TRBJ2-7	CASSPGTGGPYEQYF	TGTGCCAGCAGCCCCGGGACAGGGGGTCCCTACGAGCAGTACTTC
-	-	TRBV9	TRBJ2-5	CASSVGVGYRGGETQYF	TGTGCCAGCAGCGTAGGCGTAGGCTACAGGGGAGGGGAGACCCAGTACTTC
-	once	TRBV28	TRBJ2-5	CASSPPTMAETQYF	TGTGCCAGCAGTCCACCGACGATGGCGGAGACCCAGTACTTC
TRBD1	-	TRBV27	TRBJ2-3	CASSPGAPGQGGDTQYF	TGTGCCAGCAGTCCCGGGGCACCGGGACAGGGGGGAGATACGCAGTATTTT
TRBD2	-	TRBV27	TRBJ2-3	CASSLRSGGYLSTDTQYF	TGTGCCAGCAGTTTACGAAGCGGGGGGTACCTTAGCACAGATACGCAGTATTTT
-	-	TRBV5-4	TRBJ1-2	CASSSRTTGNNYGYTF	TGTGCCAGCAGCTCAAGGACCACAGGGAATAACTATGGCTACACCTTC
-	-	TRBV4-1	TRBJ2-7	CASSQGNGESYEQYF	TGCGCCAGCAGCCAAGGTAACGGCGAATCCTACGAGCAGTACTTC
-	-	TRBV7-6	TRBJ1-4	CASRQGGEKLFF	TGTGCCAGCAGACAGGGTGGAGAAAAACTGTTTTTT
-	many	TRBV27	TRBJ1-6	CASRNDSPLHF	TGTGCCAGCCGCAACGATTCACCCCTCCACTTT